This T cell receptor (beta chain) derives from a study of T-cell memory formation after mild COVID-19. In the study overall: Clustering of TCRs was largely donor specific.

From the 5' RACE reads, TCRdb called clonotypes with MiXCR, one entry per CDR3 protein. Among about 360,000 distinct CDR3 sequences listed, about an eighth were seen once. The CDR3 contains 15 residues. Trimming cost V 7 bases and J 5 bases, with 17 bases left between them. The table lists this clonotype with a few counts. The sequencing sample was made of PBMCs or a T cell subset sorted from them (not recorded which). The V call is TRBV12-3 or TRBV12-4, the J call TRBJ2-2; maybe TRBD2 (6 bases). The source is a man aged 18-30 years who had mild COVID-19 (a few samples of this study predate the infection). Cell type and time point are not known. DNA for the CDR3: TGTGCCAGCACCCAAAATAGCGGACTAACCGGGGAGCTGTTTTTT. This gives the protein CASTQNSGLTGELFF.